The 16 T cell receptor beta chains presented below share a single source sample, sequenced in a study of Graves' ophthalmopathy and Graves' hyperthyroidism. Researchers took RNA transcripts and amplified TCR beta CDR3 regions from them. HTBI primers primed a first-round RT-PCR, and a second-round multiplex PCR followed. TCRdb analysed the multiplex PCR reads with MiXCR anew, one entry per CDR3 protein. The table has about 740,000 distinct CDR3 sequences, around 40% seen once. Specimen: peripheral blood. Source of these receptors: an adult man with Graves' ophthalmopathy.

In its sample, this clonotype was seen once. The chain couples TRBV2 to TRBJ2-3; TRBD2 matches at 8 bases. The CDR3 is 13 amino acids. V trimming: 6 bases; J trimming: 9 bases; junction bases outside the gene matches: 8. CDR1 and CDR2 (germline): SNHLY, FYNNEI. In nucleotides, the CDR3 is TGTGCCAGCAGGGGACTCCGGGAGGGGACGCAGTATTTT. Translation gives CASRGLREGTQYF.

The CDR3 region has the DNA TGTGCCAGCAGCCAGGGGTCAGCAGGGGAATTGGAAGCTTTCTTT. Translation: CASSQGSAGELEAFF. The chain has TRBV7-9 and TRBJ1-1; D is possibly TRBD1 (6 bases). V shed 5 bases and J shed 8 bases, with 21 bases lying between them. In germline, CDR1 is SEHNR, CDR2 FQNEAQ (reference sequence). The CDR3 is 15 amino acids. The whole variable domain, filled in from reference TRBV7-9 and TRBJ1-1, reads DTGVSQNPRHKITKRGQNVTFRCDPISEHNRLYWYRQTLGQGPEFLTYFQNEAQLEKSRLLSDRFSAERPKGSFSTLEIQRTEQGDSAMYLCASSQGSAGELEAFFGQGTRLTVV.

This clonotype was detected ten times or more. This sequence joins TRBV20-1 and TRBJ2-5; D gene uncertain. V was trimmed by 1 base and J by 5 bases, leaving 14 bases between them. The germline CDR1 and CDR2 sequences are DFQATT and SNEGSKA (reference sequence). The CDR3 contains 14 residues. The CDR3: CSARGFGQAETQYF. In nucleotides, the CDR3 is TGCAGTGCTAGAGGATTTGGGCAGGCGGAGACCCAGTACTTC.

This clonotype was observed once. The chain has TRBV29-1 and TRBJ1-2, with D maybe TRBD1 (5 bases). This CDR3 spans 10 amino acids. Germline V CDR1 and CDR2: SQVTM, ANQGSEA. With 8 bases removed from V and 7 bases from J, the gap between germline ends came to 11 bases. The CDR3, as DNA: TGCAGCTCCGTGGACACTGGCTACACCTTC. Amino acid sequence: CSSVDTGYTF.

DNA of the CDR3: TGTGCCAGCAGTGACGGCCAAGGGGGGAGGGCAGAACTGTTTTTT. This codes for CASSDGQGGRAELFF. The rearrangement uses TRBV2 and TRBJ1-4; D perhaps matches TRBD1 (6 bases). Germline-derived CDR1 and CDR2 are SNHLY and FYNNEI. The CDR3 is made up of 15 amino acids. Deletions cut 3 bases from V and 12 bases from J, with 20 bases between.

The V and J genes are TRBV20-1 and TRBJ1-1; D unresolved. The V end lost 1 base, the J end lost 3 bases, and 12 bases lay between the germline ends. This CDR3 spans 14 amino acids. Per the germline V gene, CDR1 is DFQATT and CDR2 is SNEGSKA (reference sequence). The CDR3: CSARVEGFDTEAFF. The CDR3 coding sequence is TGCAGTGCTAGAGTGGAAGGGTTTGACACTGAAGCTTTCTTT.

The genes are TRBV14 and TRBJ1-1, with D hard to call. This CDR3 has 13 residues. V gave up 1 base and J gave up 7 bases, with 10 bases separating them. Germline CDR1 is SGHDN and CDR2 is FVKESK. In DNA form, the CDR3 reads TGTGCCAGCAGCCAAGGTTGGAGTAATGAAGCTTTCTTT. This encodes CASSQGWSNEAFF.

This rearrangement joins TRBV25-1 to TRBJ1-6; 8 bases map to TRBD1. Germline loops: CDR1 MGHDK, CDR2 SYGVNS. The CDR3 is made up of 13 amino acids. Trimming cost V 6 bases and J 6 bases; bases outside gene matches: 1. The CDR3 region is CASRDRVNSPLHF. The CDR3 coding sequence is TGTGCCAGCAGGGACAGGGTTAATTCACCCCTCCACTTT.

The chain is built from TRBV7-9 and TRBJ2-7, with 11 bases fitting TRBD1. Germline CDR1 is SEHNR and CDR2 is FQNEAQ (reference sequence). V shed 5 bases, J shed 2 bases, and the junction held 5 bases outside the gene matches. The CDR3 spans 15 residues. The CDR3 region is CASSPVGQGAYEQYF. CDR3 nucleotide sequence: TGTGCCAGCAGCCCAGTGGGACAGGGGGCCTACGAGCAGTACTTC.

This clonotype was counted at least ten times. This chain uses TRBV29-1 with TRBJ2-7, with D uncertain. The germline V gene encodes CDR1 SQVTM and CDR2 ANQGSEA. Trimming cost V 7 bases and J 7 bases, with 17 bases left between them. The CDR3 length is 12 residues. The CDR3 DNA reads as TGCAGCGCCAAAGGGTTTGCTGGTGAGCAGTACTTC. Residues: CSAKGFAGEQYF.

This clonotype was detected many times. The V and J genes are TRBV29-1 and TRBJ2-5; D perhaps matches TRBD1 (6 bases). The CDR3 has 16 residues. V was shortened by 2 bases and J by 2 bases, with 18 bases between the two germline ends. CDR1 and CDR2 from the germline V gene are SQVTM and ANQGSEA. CDR3 sequence: CSVEHTGIRVQETQYF. For the CDR3, the DNA is TGCAGCGTTGAACACACAGGGATCAGGGTTCAAGAGACCCAGTACTTC. The whole variable domain, filled in from reference TRBV29-1 and TRBJ2-5, reads SAVISQKPSRDICQRGTSLTIQCQVDSQVTMMFWYRQQPGQSLTLIATANQGSEATYESGFVIDKFPISRPNLTFSTLTVSNMSPEDSSIYLCSVEHTGIRVQETQYFGPGTRLLVL.

This clonotype appeared many times. The rearrangement links TRBV2 to TRBJ2-7; 7 bases line up with TRBD2. The ends lost 2 bases at V and 3 bases at J; junction bases unmatched: 7. CDR3 length: 15 residues. CDR1 is SNHLY and CDR2 is FYNNEI in the germline V gene. In DNA, the CDR3 is TGTGCCAGCAGTGAATATGGACTAGAAAGCTACGAGCAGTACTTC. Its protein is CASSEYGLESYEQYF.

There are a few counts of this clonotype. V and J are TRBV7-2 and TRBJ1-2, with 11 bases fitting TRBD1. Trimming removed 5 bases from V and 4 bases from J; junction bases left unmatched: 9. Looked up from germline, CDR1 is SGHTA and CDR2 is FQGNSA. The CDR3 is 16 amino acids. This CDR3 reads CASSRTGGLLVYGYTF. CDR3 coding DNA: TGTGCCAGCAGCCGGACAGGGGGCCTGCTTGTCTATGGCTACACCTTC.

This clonotype has just a few counts. V usage is TRBV19 and J usage is TRBJ1-1; D unclear. CDR1 is LNHDA and CDR2 is SQIVND in the germline V gene (reference sequence). The V end was cut by 5 bases, the J end by 5 bases, with 12 bases between. The CDR3 sequence is 13 residues long. The CDR3, as DNA: TGTGCCAGTAGTTCCCAGGAGGGTACTGAAGCTTTCTTT. Residues: CASSSQEGTEAFF.

This clonotype was detected ten times or more. V is TRBV29-1 and J is TRBJ2-2; 8 nucleotides line up with TRBD2. Trimming at V came to 6 bases and at J to 6 bases, leaving 6 bases not matched to a gene. The germline CDR1 and CDR2 sequences are SQVTM and ANQGSEA. The CDR3 covers 13 residues. CDR3 DNA sequence: TGCAGCGTATTAGCGGGAACGGCCGGGGAGCTGTTTTTT. It yields the protein CSVLAGTAGELFF.

The chain carries TRBV6-5 and TRBJ2-7, with TRBD1 identical over 8 bases. With V trimmed by 0 bases and J by 1 base, 2 bases remained unmatched. This CDR3 has 15 amino acids. Germline V lookup: CDR1 MNHEY, CDR2 SVGAGI. CDR3 nucleotides: TGTGCCAGCAGTTACTCGACAGGGGAGTCCTACGAGCAGTACTTC. Protein product: CASSYSTGESYEQYF.